These 19 T cell receptor beta chains share one sample of origin, sequenced in a study of blood T cells in healthy people across ages (dated by TCRdb to 2013 to 2016). Library prep was done by 5' RACE. Data came from an Illumina HiSeq 2500. The second PCR ran for about 6 to 11 cycles and used a J-beta primer mix along with a sample-barcoded 5' primer. In TCRdb, the public reads were trimmed at Q25 with fastp and aligned with MiXCR, with productive beta chains retained. CDR3 protein duplicates are merged, each entry listing the most common genes and DNA. The sample records approximately 1.5 million distinct CDR3 sequences, about 31% of which are singletons. Together, the top ten hold about 11% of the sample. What was sequenced was blood. The receptors derive from a woman in her 30s in good health.

This clonotype has a count of ten or more. The chain recombines TRBV29-1 with TRBJ1-2, with no clear D. Germline V gives CDR1 SQVTM, CDR2 ANQGSEA. With 3 bases removed from V and 4 bases from J, the gap between germline ends came to 9 bases. The CDR3 spans 12 residues. CDR3 sequence: CSVDLGFYGYTF. The CDR3, as DNA: TGCAGCGTTGATCTGGGCTTCTATGGCTACACCTTC.

This clonotype was counted only a few times. The chain links TRBV5-1 to TRBJ1-6; no definite D call. Germline CDR1 SGHRS, CDR2 YFSETQ. Trimming cost V 0 bases and J 0 bases, with 10 bases left between them. This CDR3 spans 17 amino acids. CDR3 loop: CASSLESLFSYNSPLHF. Here the CDR3 DNA reads TGCGCCAGCAGCTTGGAGTCCCTATTCTCCTATAATTCACCCCTCCACTTT.

This clonotype occurred many times. The chain joins TRBV6-4 to TRBJ2-7; 11 nucleotides agree with TRBD1. J gave up 3 bases and V 6 bases, and 7 bases lay outside the gene matches. The germline V gene has CDR1 MRHNA and CDR2 SNTAGT. CDR3 length: 15 amino acids. CDR3 loop: CASSQMGTGGYEQYF. The CDR3 region has the DNA TGTGCCAGCAGCCAGATGGGGACAGGGGGCTACGAGCAGTACTTC.

V gene TRBV18 combines with J gene TRBJ2-7, with D hard to call. Trimming took off 2 bases at V and 3 bases at J, with 14 bases between the two ends. CDR3 length: 15 residues. Germline V gives CDR1 KGHSH, CDR2 LQKENI. The CDR3: CASSPDRHAGYEQYV. The DNA of the CDR3 is TGTGCCAGCTCACCAGACCGTCATGCAGGCTACGAGCAGTACGTC.

This clonotype was counted between two and nine times. V gene TRBV21-1 combines with J gene TRBJ2-5. TRBV21-1 is deemed a pseudogene. CDR3 size: 10 residues. The CDR3 region is CASSNETQYF. Here the CDR3 DNA reads TGTGCCAGCAGCAACGAGACCCAGTACTTC.

V and J are TRBV7-9 and TRBJ2-7; a possible D gene is TRBD1 (6 bases). Between the trimmed V and J ends, which lost 5 bases and 2 bases, there was a span of 13 bases. CDR3 length: 14 amino acids. Germline loops: CDR1 SEHNR, CDR2 FQNEAQ (reference sequence). This chain's CDR3 is CASSHRQVPYEQYF. The CDR3 nucleotides read TGTGCCAGCAGCCACCGACAGGTACCCTACGAGCAGTACTTC. The full variable domain, with the rest looked up from reference TRBV7-9 and TRBJ2-7, is DTGVSQNPRHKITKRGQNVTFRCDPISEHNRLYWYRQTLGQGPEFLTYFQNEAQLEKSRLLSDRFSAERPKGSFSTLEIQRTEQGDSAMYLCASSHRQVPYEQYFGPGTRLTVT.

The chain links TRBV15 to TRBJ2-3; 9 nucleotides agree with TRBD2. J gave up 2 bases and V 3 bases, and 3 bases lay outside the gene matches. Germline values: CDR1 LNHNV, CDR2 YYDKDF (reference sequence). The CDR3 has 15 amino acids. For the CDR3, the DNA is TGTGCCACCAGCAGGACTAGCGGATACACAGATACGCAGTATTTT. It yields the protein CATSRTSGYTDTQYF.

The chain links TRBV20-1 to TRBJ2-7; D uncertain. Deletions cut 2 bases from V and 2 bases from J, with 10 bases between. This CDR3 comprises 13 residues. CDR1 is DFQATT, CDR2 SNEGSKA, per germline (reference sequence). Here the CDR3 reads CSARSPRTYEQYF. In nucleotides, the CDR3 is TGCAGTGCTAGATCCCCTAGAACCTACGAGCAGTACTTC.

This clonotype was recorded many times. The chain has TRBV29-1 and TRBJ2-3; 8 bases are shared with TRBD1. V trimming: 7 bases; J trimming: 4 bases; junction bases outside the gene matches: 4. The germline V gene encodes CDR1 SQVTM and CDR2 ANQGSEA. The CDR3 has 12 residues. The CDR3 reads CSALQGADTQYF. In DNA, the CDR3 is TGCAGCGCCCTACAGGGGGCAGATACGCAGTATTTT.

The rearrangement uses TRBV3-1 and TRBJ2-2, with 7 bases aligning to TRBD1. The V gene end was trimmed by 0 bases and the J gene end by 7 bases; junction bases not matched to a gene: 5. Germline V gives CDR1 LGHDT, CDR2 YNNKEL (reference sequence). The CDR3 covers 15 residues. For the CDR3, the DNA is TGTGCCAGCAGCCAAGATCCGAGGGGGCGCGGGGAGCTGTTTTTT. Residues: CASSQDPRGRGELFF.

As regards this clonotype: One junction end does not reproduce the germline sequence, and a read error may be involved. V and J are TRBV11-2 and TRBJ1-1; D gene ambiguous. The CDR3 spans 14 residues. Germline V gene data show CDR1 as SGHAT and CDR2 as FQNNGV. CDR3 bases: TGCGCCAGCAGCTTAGTTGGGGATTACACTGAAGCTTTCTTT. It specifies CASSLVGDYTEAFF.

The J gene is TRBJ2-1, the V gene TRBV18; perhaps TRBD1 as D (6 bases). CDR1 and CDR2 from the germline V gene are KGHSH and LQKENI. CDR3 size: 14 residues. Trimming removed 3 bases at V and 9 bases at J, with 15 bases between. In DNA, the CDR3 is TGTGCCAGCTCACCGGGTGGCAGGGGTACTGAGCAGTTCTTC. This codes for CASSPGGRGTEQFF.

This clonotype has just a few counts. V gene TRBV5-1 combines with J gene TRBJ2-7; D tentatively reads TRBD1 or TRBD2 (5 bases each). Trimming took 0 bases from V and 6 from J, leaving 10 bases between them. This CDR3 region has 13 residues. Germline values: CDR1 SGHRS, CDR2 YFSETQ. The CDR3, as DNA: TGCGCCAGCAGCTTGGCCTGGGACGGCGAGCAGTACTTC. This sequence encodes CASSLAWDGEQYF.

This clonotype came up a few times. V and J are TRBV28 and TRBJ1-2; no clear D gene. CDR1 and CDR2 (germline): MDHEN, SYDVKM. This CDR3 comprises 15 residues. V lost 3 bases and J lost 5, with 16 bases in between. In DNA, the CDR3 is TGTGCCAGCAGTTTGGTGGGCGCGATTGATTATGGCTACACCTTC. It codes for CASSLVGAIDYGYTF.

This clonotype was counted only a few times. Relative to the germline gene, one junction end is altered; a read error may explain this. The chain links TRBV25-1 to TRBJ2-7; weak D call: TRBD1 (6 bases). Germline V gene sequence: CDR1 MGHDK, CDR2 SYGVNS. The CDR3 runs to 16 residues. The CDR3 is CTSIQGESSNFYEQYF. The CDR3 region has the DNA TGTACCAGCATACAGGGTGAAAGCTCAAACTTCTACGAGCAGTACTTC.

This chain connects TRBV4-2 to TRBJ1-6; TRBD1 matches 10 bases. The CDR3 extends over 18 amino acids. Germline CDR1 is LGHNA and CDR2 is YNFKEQ. V shed 3 bases and J 0 bases; nucleotides not matched to a gene: 5. The CDR3 region has the DNA TGTGCCAGCAGCCAGGGGACAGGGGATAGCTCCTATAATTCACCCCTCCACTTT. The encoded protein is CASSQGTGDSSYNSPLHF.

Many counts were recorded for this clonotype. This chain uses TRBV5-1 with TRBJ2-7; 10 bases align to TRBD1. Germline values: CDR1 SGHRS, CDR2 YFSETQ. V was pared by 4 bases and J by 2 bases, with 6 bases of the junction left unmatched. The CDR3 is 15 residues long. The CDR3 sequence is CASSQGQGIAYEQYF. CDR3 nucleotide sequence: TGCGCCAGCAGCCAGGGACAGGGGATAGCCTACGAGCAGTACTTC.

This clonotype came up many times. The CDR3 coding sequence is TGTGCCAGCAGTCCGAACTCTGGGGCCAACGTCCTGACTTTC. It is translated as CASSPNSGANVLTF. The genes are TRBV18 and TRBJ2-6; D not resolved. The CDR3 sequence is 14 residues long. V was shortened by 8 bases and J by 0 bases, with 8 bases between the two germline ends. Germline-derived CDR1 and CDR2 are KGHSH and LQKENI. Supplemented by reference TRBV18 and TRBJ2-6, the full variable domain reads NAGVMQNPRHLVRRRGQEARLRCSPMKGHSHVYWYRQLPEEGLKFMVYLQKENIIDESGMPKERFSAEFPKEGPSILRIQQVVRGDSAAYFCASSPNSGANVLTFGAGSRLTVL.

There are a few counts of this clonotype. The chain couples TRBV11-2 to TRBJ1-2; D ambiguous. This CDR3 has 12 amino acids. The germline gives CDR1 SGHAT, CDR2 FQNNGV. V was clipped by 4 bases and J by 7 bases, with 10 bases between them. The CDR3 nucleotides read TGTGCCAGCAGCTCATTGTCCTTTGGCTACACCTTC. As protein: CASSSLSFGYTF.